Detailed here is one T cell receptor beta chain. The target antigen is unknown. Germline values: CDR1 MGHRA, CDR2 YSYEKL. V dropped 0 bases and J dropped 10; count of bases not matched to a gene: 11. The CDR3 totals 16 residues. This record belongs to a study of cytomegalovirus exposure and HLA in healthy donors. Primers included in the PCR were 60 Vbeta and 13 Jbeta primers. The repertoire was sequenced with immunoSEQ multiplex PCR; TCRdb's copy has only in-frame clones and lacks some. The data contain around 150,000 clones, roughly four fifths of them singletons. Study results and caveats: Later, TCR association rates were found to vary by HLA locus, highest for DRB1 and lowest for HLA-C.

The sequencing sample was made of PBMCs. This clonotype was sampled from a man over 45 in good health and CMV-seropositive. The chain joins TRBV4-1 to TRBJ2-7; 11 nucleotides match TRBD2. In DNA form, the CDR3 reads TGCGCCAGCAGCCAAGACCCGGACCTAGCGGGAGGTGAACAGTACTTC. Translation: CASSQDPDLAGGEQYF.